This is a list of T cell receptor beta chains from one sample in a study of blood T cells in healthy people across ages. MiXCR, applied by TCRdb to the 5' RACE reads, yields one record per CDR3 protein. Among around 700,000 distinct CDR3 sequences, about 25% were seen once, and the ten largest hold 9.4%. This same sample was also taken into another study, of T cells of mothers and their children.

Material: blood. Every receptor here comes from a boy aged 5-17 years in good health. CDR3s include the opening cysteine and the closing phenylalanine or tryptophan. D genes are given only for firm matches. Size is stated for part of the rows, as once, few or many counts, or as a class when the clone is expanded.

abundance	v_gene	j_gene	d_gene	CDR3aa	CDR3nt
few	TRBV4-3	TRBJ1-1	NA	CASSQDRGPTEAFF	TGCGCCAGCAGCCAAGATCGGGGCCCCACTGAAGCTTTCTTT
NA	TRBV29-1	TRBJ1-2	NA	CSVDSGYTF	TGCAGCGTTGACAGCGGCTACACCTTC
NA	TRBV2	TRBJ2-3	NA	CASSERLASTDTQYF	TGTGCCAGCAGTGAAAGGCTAGCAAGCACAGATACGCAGTATTTT
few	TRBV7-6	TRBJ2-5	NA	CASSFETGKETQYF	TGTGCCAGCAGCTTCGAGACCGGGAAGGAGACCCAGTACTTC
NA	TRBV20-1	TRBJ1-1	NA	CSARDAGVNTEAFF	TGCAGTGCTAGAGATGCCGGGGTGAACACTGAAGCTTTCTTT
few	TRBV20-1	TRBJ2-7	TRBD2	CSAATSGPSYEQYF	TGCAGTGCCGCGACTAGCGGGCCCTCCTACGAGCAGTACTTC
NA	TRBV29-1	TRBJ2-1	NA	CSVWQGYEQFF	TGCAGCGTTTGGCAGGGGTATGAGCAGTTCTTC
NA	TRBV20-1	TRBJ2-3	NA	CSATSQGSGRSTDTQYF	TGCAGTGCTACTTCGCAGGGCTCGGGACGCAGCACAGATACGCAGTATTTT
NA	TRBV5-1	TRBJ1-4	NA	CASSLGTARLEKLFF	TGCGCCAGCAGCTTGGGGACCGCACGGTTGGAAAAACTGTTTTTT
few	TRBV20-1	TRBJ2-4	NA	CSARDSWAGSSKNIQYF	TGCAGTGCTAGAGATAGCTGGGCAGGGTCGAGCAAAAACATTCAGTACTTC
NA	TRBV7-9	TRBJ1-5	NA	CASSLGTTQPQHF	TGTGCCAGCAGCTTGGGGACAACTCAGCCCCAGCATTTT
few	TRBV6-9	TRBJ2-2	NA	CAGRAASTGELFF	TGTGCCGGTAGAGCGGCCTCCACCGGGGAGCTGTTTTTT
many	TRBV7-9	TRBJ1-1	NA	CASSTGTAEAFF	TGTGCCAGCAGCACCGGGACCGCTGAAGCTTTCTTT
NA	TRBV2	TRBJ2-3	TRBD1	CASSAPGQSTDTQYF	TGTGCCAGCAGTGCGCCGGGACAGAGCACAGATACGCAGTATTTT
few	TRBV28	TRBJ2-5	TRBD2	CASSQLVAGVVGGETQYF	TGTGCCAGCAGTCAGTTGGTAGCGGGAGTAGTTGGCGGAGAGACCCAGTACTTC
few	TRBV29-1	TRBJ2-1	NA	CSATFNEQFF	TGCAGTGCTACTTTCAATGAGCAGTTCTTC
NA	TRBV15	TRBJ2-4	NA	CATSRDKAAKNIQYF	TGTGCCACCAGCAGAGATAAAGCAGCCAAAAACATTCAGTACTTC
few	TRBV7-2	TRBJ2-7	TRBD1	CASSLSETGPDGAEQYF	TGTGCCAGCAGCTTATCCGAGACAGGGCCCGATGGGGCCGAGCAGTACTTC
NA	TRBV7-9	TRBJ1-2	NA	CASSGLLGQWSYGYTF	TGTGCCAGCAGCGGCTTACTAGGACAATGGTCCTATGGCTACACCTTC
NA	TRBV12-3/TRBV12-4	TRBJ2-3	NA	CASSNRQSTDAQYF	TGTGCCAGCAGTAACAGACAGAGCACAGATGCGCAGTATTTT
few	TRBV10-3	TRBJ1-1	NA	CAIRATGWGNTDTEAFF	TGTGCCATCAGGGCTACAGGGTGGGGCAATACGGACACTGAAGCTTTCTTT
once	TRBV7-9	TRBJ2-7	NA	CASSPPPGNSYEQYF	TGTGCCAGCAGCCCCCCGCCAGGGAACTCCTACGAGCAGTACTTC
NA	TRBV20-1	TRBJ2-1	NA	CSARDRTRYNEQFF	TGCAGTGCTAGAGACCGGACCAGATACAATGAGCAGTTCTTC
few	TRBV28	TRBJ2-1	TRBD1	CASSLEDRERYNEQFF	TGTGCCAGCAGTTTGGAAGACAGGGAAAGATACAATGAGCAGTTCTTC
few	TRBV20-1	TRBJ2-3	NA	CSARVPTDTQYF	TGCAGTGCTAGAGTACCCACAGATACGCAGTATTTT
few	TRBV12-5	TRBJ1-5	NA	CASGLRSGQPQHF	TGTGCTAGTGGTTTGCGTTCGGGCCAGCCCCAGCATTTT
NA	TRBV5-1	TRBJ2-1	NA	CASSLDETNNEQFF	TGCGCCAGCAGCTTGGACGAGACTAACAATGAGCAGTTCTTC
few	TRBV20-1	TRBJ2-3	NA	CSAKRGRRTDTQYF	TGCAGTGCAAAAAGGGGAAGGCGAACAGATACGCAGTATTTT
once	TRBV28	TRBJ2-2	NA	CAAGYGELFF	TGTGCCGCAGGGTACGGGGAGCTGTTTTTT
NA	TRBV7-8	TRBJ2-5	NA	CASSLEPSETQYF	TGTGCCAGCAGCTTAGAACCGTCGGAGACCCAGTACTTC
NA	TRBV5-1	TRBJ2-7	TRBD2	CASSSRDYDYEQYF	TGCGCCAGCAGCTCCCGGGACTACGACTACGAGCAGTACTTC
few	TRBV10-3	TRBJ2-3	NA	CAISVGGKTVDTQYF	TGTGCCATCAGTGTCGGCGGGAAAACGGTAGATACGCAGTATTTT
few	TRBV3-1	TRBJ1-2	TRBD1	CASSQLDRGQGYTF	TGTGCCAGCAGCCAGCTGGACAGGGGGCAGGGCTACACCTTC
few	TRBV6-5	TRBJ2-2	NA	CASNYGANTGELFF	TGTGCCAGCAATTACGGAGCGAACACCGGGGAGCTGTTTTTT
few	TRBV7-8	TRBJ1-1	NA	CASSFLVGEAFF	TGTGCCAGCAGCTTTTTGGTTGGGGAAGCTTTCTTT
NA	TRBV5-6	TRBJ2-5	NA	CASSLGFHRGGQETQYF	TGTGCCAGCAGCTTGGGCTTTCACAGAGGGGGGCAAGAGACCCAGTACTTC
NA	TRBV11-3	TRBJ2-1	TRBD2	CASSLAGLAGDQFF	TGTGCCAGCAGCTTAGCGGGACTAGCGGGGGATCAGTTCTTC
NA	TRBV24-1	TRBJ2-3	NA	CATGTVTPNTDTQYF	TGTGCCACCGGGACCGTAACTCCAAACACAGATACGCAGTATTTT
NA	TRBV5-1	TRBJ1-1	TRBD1	CASSFETGWTYTPSTEAFF	TGCGCCAGCAGCTTCGAGACAGGGTGGACTTATACTCCATCCACTGAAGCTTTCTTT
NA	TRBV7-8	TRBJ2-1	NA	CASSSGPTTPLEQFF	TGTGCCAGCAGCTCGGGACCGACTACCCCTCTTGAGCAGTTCTTC
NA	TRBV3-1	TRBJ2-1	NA	CASSHPEMANEQFF	TGTGCCAGCAGCCACCCCGAAATGGCCAATGAGCAGTTCTTC
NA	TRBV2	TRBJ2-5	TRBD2	CASQIAGLNQETQYF	TGTGCCTCCCAAATAGCGGGGCTTAACCAAGAGACCCAGTACTTC
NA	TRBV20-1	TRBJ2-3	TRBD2	CSARDFGGSGRTDTQYF	TGCAGTGCTAGAGACTTTGGCGGGAGCGGGCGCACAGATACGCAGTATTTT
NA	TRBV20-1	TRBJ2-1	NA	CSARDPYNEQFF	TGCAGTGCTAGAGATCCTTACAATGAGCAGTTCTTC
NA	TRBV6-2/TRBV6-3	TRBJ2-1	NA	CASSPYGEQFF	TGTGCCAGCAGCCCCTACGGTGAGCAGTTCTTC
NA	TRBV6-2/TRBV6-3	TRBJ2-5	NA	CASSYSGSGEAQYF	TGTGCCAGCAGTTACTCTGGATCAGGGGAGGCCCAGTACTTC
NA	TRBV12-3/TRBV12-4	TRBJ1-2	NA	CASATLQGRGGYTF	TGTGCCAGCGCCACCCTACAGGGTCGGGGTGGCTACACCTTC
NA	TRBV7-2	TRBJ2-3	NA	CASSLSRDPSTDTQYF	TGTGCCAGCAGCTTAAGTCGGGATCCTAGCACAGATACGCAGTATTTT